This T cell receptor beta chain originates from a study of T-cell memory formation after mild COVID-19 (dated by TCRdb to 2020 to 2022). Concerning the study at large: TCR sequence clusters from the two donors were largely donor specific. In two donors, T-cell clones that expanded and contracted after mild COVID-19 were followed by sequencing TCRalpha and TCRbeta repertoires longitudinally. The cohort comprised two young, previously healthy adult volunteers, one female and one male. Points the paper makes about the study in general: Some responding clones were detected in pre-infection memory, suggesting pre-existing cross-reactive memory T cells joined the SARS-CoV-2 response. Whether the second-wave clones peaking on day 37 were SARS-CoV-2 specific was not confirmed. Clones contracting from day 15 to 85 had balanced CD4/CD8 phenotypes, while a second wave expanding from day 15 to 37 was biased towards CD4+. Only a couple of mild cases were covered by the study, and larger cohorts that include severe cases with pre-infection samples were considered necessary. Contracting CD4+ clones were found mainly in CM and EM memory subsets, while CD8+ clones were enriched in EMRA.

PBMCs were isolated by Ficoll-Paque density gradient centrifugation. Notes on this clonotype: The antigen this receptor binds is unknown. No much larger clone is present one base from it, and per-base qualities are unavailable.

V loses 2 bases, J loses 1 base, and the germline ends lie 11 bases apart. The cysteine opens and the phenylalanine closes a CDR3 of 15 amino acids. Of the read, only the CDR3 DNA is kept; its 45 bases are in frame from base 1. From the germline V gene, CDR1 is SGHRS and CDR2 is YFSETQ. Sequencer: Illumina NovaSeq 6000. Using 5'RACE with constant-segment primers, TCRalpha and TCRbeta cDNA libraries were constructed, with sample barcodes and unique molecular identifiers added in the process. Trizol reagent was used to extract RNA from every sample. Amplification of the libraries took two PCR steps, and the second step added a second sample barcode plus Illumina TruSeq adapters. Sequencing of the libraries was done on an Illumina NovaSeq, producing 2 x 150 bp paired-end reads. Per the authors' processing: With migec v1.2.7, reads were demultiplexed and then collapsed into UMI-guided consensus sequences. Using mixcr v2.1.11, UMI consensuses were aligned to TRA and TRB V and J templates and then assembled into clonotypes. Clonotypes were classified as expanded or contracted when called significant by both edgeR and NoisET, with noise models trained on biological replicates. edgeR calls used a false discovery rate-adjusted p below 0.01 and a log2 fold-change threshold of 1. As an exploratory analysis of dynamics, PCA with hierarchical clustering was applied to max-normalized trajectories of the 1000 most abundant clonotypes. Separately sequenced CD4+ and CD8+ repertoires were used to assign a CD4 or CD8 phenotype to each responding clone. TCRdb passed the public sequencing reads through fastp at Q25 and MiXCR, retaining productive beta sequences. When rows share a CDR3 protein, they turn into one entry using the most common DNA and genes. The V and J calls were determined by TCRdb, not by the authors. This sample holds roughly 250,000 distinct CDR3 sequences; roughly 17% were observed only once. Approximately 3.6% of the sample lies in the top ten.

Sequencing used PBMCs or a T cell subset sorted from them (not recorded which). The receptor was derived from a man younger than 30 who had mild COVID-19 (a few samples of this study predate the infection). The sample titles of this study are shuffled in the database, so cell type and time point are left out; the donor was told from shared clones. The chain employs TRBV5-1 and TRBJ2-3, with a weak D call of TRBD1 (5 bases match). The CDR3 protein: CASSFPEGGTDTQYF. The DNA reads TGCGCCAGCAGCTTCCCAGAAGGGGGCACAGATACGCAGTATTTT.